This T cell receptor (beta chain) was observed in a study of T cell responses to AZD1222 COVID-19 vaccine. Profiling relied on immunoSEQ multiplex PCR, and the TCRdb table lists in-frame clones only, not all of them. This table holds some 190,000 clones, more than 85% found once. The CDR3 totals 16 residues. The junction had 8 bases not matched to a gene; V was cut back by 0 bases and J by 10 bases. Per germline, CDR1 WSHSY and CDR2 SAAADI. This receptor was identified in an adult who received the AZD1222 COVID-19 vaccine. This material consisted of peripheral blood, taken 28 days after the second AZD1222 dose. The chain has TRBV10-2 and TRBJ2-3; the match to TRBD2 covers 12 bases. CDR3 bases: TGCGCCAGCAGTGAGTCGATCCTAGCGGGAGGGCAGTCGCAGTATTTT. Amino acid sequence: CASSESILAGGQSQYF.